The source of this TCR beta chain is a study of blood T cell repertoires in COVID-19. Study-wide background: The analysed material was cDNA or gDNA that came from T cells, B-cell-depleted T cells, or PBMCs.

V shed 7 bases and J shed 5 bases, with 17 bases lying between them. This CDR3 is 14 amino acids long. The germline gives CDR1 LNHNV, CDR2 YYDKDF (reference sequence). Under the authors' procedure: Researchers report that nucleated cell counts were estimated from reference gene primer amplification. Produced via immunoSEQ multiplex PCR; TCRdb's table is partial and in-frame only. V and J calls and clone size are copied from that table; D and trimming were computed from the DNA. This sample has 250,000 or so clones, with around 89% found just once. J is TRBJ1-2 and V is TRBV15; the D gene is possibly TRBD1 (6 bases). This receptor was identified in a woman in her thirties or forties who had recovered from COVID-19. Sequencing was performed on peripheral blood. The CDR3 sequence: CATKGEPRGYGYTF. CDR3 DNA: TGTGCCACCAAGGGGGAGCCACGTGGGTATGGCTACACCTTC.